This is a list of T cell receptor beta chains from one sample in a study of shared clonotypes between healthy human individuals. The repertoire was sequenced with immunoSEQ multiplex PCR; TCRdb's copy has only in-frame clones and lacks some. The repertoire has about 1 million clones, around 74% of them found once; the top ten carry about 1.5%. The sequencing input was memory CD4+ T cells sorted from blood. Receptors originate from a man aged 18 to 30 in good health. Both conserved end residues are part of each CDR3. The D gene is left open where the match is weak. Clone size appears in some rows only: once, few, many, or a class for an expanded clone.

j_gene: TRBJ1-1
len: 14
d_gene: NA
abundance: NA
v_gene: TRBV5-4
CDR3aa: CASSFPGLNTEAFF
CDR3nt: TGTGCCAGCAGCTTTCCAGGGCTGAACACTGAAGCTTTCTTT

j_gene: TRBJ2-7
len: 12
d_gene: NA
abundance: NA
v_gene: TRBV28
CDR3aa: CASSLKTNERYF
CDR3nt: TGTGCCAGCAGCCTTAAGACCAACGAGCGGTACTTC

j_gene: TRBJ2-3
len: 13
d_gene: NA
abundance: NA
v_gene: TRBV10-3
CDR3aa: CAISEGFTDTQYF
CDR3nt: TGTGCCATCAGTGAAGGGTTCACAGATACGCAGTATTTT

j_gene: TRBJ2-7
len: 18
d_gene: TRBD1
abundance: NA
v_gene: TRBV19
CDR3aa: CASSKDRGIVPRAYEQYF
CDR3nt: TGTGCCAGTAGCAAAGACAGGGGTATCGTTCCGAGGGCCTACGAGCAGTACTTC

j_gene: TRBJ2-3
len: 14
d_gene: NA
abundance: once
v_gene: TRBV7-9
CDR3aa: CASSLAGGTDTQYF
CDR3nt: TGTGCCAGCAGCTTAGCGGGGGGCACAGATACGCAGTATTTT

j_gene: TRBJ2-5
len: 15
d_gene: NA
abundance: NA
v_gene: TRBV7-2
CDR3aa: CASSPHLGDQETQYF
CDR3nt: TGTGCCAGCAGCCCACACCTCGGGGACCAAGAGACCCAGTACTTC

j_gene: TRBJ2-7
len: 19
d_gene: TRBD2
abundance: many
v_gene: TRBV19
CDR3aa: CASTLRGGYGGRSSYEQYF
CDR3nt: TGTGCCAGTACCCTTAGAGGGGGATACGGCGGGAGGAGCTCCTACGAGCAGTACTTC

j_gene: TRBJ1-2
len: 15
d_gene: TRBD1
abundance: NA
v_gene: TRBV27
CDR3aa: CASSQGQGKTYGYTF
CDR3nt: TGTGCCAGCAGCCAGGGACAGGGAAAGACCTATGGCTACACCTTC

j_gene: TRBJ2-4
len: 15
d_gene: TRBD1
abundance: NA
v_gene: TRBV28
CDR3aa: CASSQTVGTGNIQYF
CDR3nt: TGTGCCAGCAGCCAAACTGTGGGGACAGGGAACATTCAGTACTTC

j_gene: TRBJ1-5
len: 16
d_gene: NA
abundance: NA
v_gene: TRBV14
CDR3aa: CASSPLLAAADQPQHF
CDR3nt: TGTGCCAGCAGCCCTCTACTAGCCGCCGCAGATCAGCCCCAGCATTTT

j_gene: TRBJ2-1
len: 17
d_gene: TRBD2
abundance: NA
v_gene: TRBV7-2
CDR3aa: CASSLRPSGGAYNEQFF
CDR3nt: TGTGCCAGCAGCTTAAGGCCTAGCGGGGGGGCATACAATGAGCAGTTCTTC

j_gene: TRBJ2-1
len: 12
d_gene: TRBD1
abundance: NA
v_gene: TRBV19
CDR3aa: CASGDRYNEQFF
CDR3nt: TGTGCCAGTGGGGACAGATACAATGAGCAGTTCTTC

j_gene: TRBJ2-7
len: 14
d_gene: TRBD2
abundance: NA
v_gene: TRBV30
CDR3aa: CAWRGGRGTYEQYF
CDR3nt: TGTGCCTGGAGAGGCGGGAGAGGGACCTACGAGCAGTACTTC

j_gene: TRBJ1-1
len: 15
d_gene: NA
abundance: few
v_gene: TRBV12-2
CDR3aa: CASRLALRGGTEAFF
CDR3nt: TGTGCAAGTCGCTTAGCGCTGAGGGGAGGCACTGAAGCTTTCTTT

j_gene: TRBJ2-7
len: 15
d_gene: TRBD2
abundance: NA
v_gene: TRBV4-2
CDR3aa: CASSQEVSGGGSQYF
CDR3nt: TGTGCCAGCAGCCAAGAAGTTAGCGGGGGAGGTTCGCAGTACTTC

j_gene: TRBJ2-2
len: 16
d_gene: TRBD1
abundance: NA
v_gene: TRBV4-3
CDR3aa: CASSPHRGSDTGELFF
CDR3nt: TGCGCCAGCAGCCCCCACAGGGGAAGTGACACCGGGGAGCTGTTTTTT

j_gene: TRBJ1-5
len: 16
d_gene: TRBD1
abundance: NA
v_gene: TRBV15
CDR3aa: CATSGQTGYSNQPQHF
CDR3nt: TGTGCCACCAGCGGCCAGACAGGGTATAGCAATCAGCCCCAGCATTTT

j_gene: TRBJ2-5
len: 16
d_gene: NA
abundance: few
v_gene: TRBV7-9
CDR3aa: CASSLVPGPHQETQYF
CDR3nt: TGTGCCAGCAGCTTAGTCCCGGGACCACACCAAGAGACCCAGTACTTC

j_gene: TRBJ1-2
len: 14
d_gene: NA
abundance: NA
v_gene: TRBV25-1
CDR3aa: CASSAGVGYHGYTF
CDR3nt: TGTGCCAGCAGTGCCGGAGTGGGGTATCATGGCTACACCTTC

j_gene: TRBJ1-1
len: 12
d_gene: NA
abundance: NA
v_gene: TRBV2
CDR3aa: CASSVVENEAFF
CDR3nt: TGTGCCAGCAGTGTGGTGGAAAATGAAGCTTTCTTT

j_gene: TRBJ2-7
len: 13
d_gene: NA
abundance: NA
v_gene: TRBV5-1
CDR3aa: CASSPLSSYEQYF
CDR3nt: TGCGCCAGCAGTCCCTTGAGCTCCTACGAGCAGTACTTC

j_gene: TRBJ2-3
len: 16
d_gene: TRBD2
abundance: NA
v_gene: TRBV5-1
CDR3aa: CASSLASGTSTDTQYF
CDR3nt: TGCGCCAGCAGCCTCGCTAGCGGGACTAGCACAGATACGCAGTATTTT

j_gene: TRBJ2-3
len: 14
d_gene: NA
abundance: NA
v_gene: TRBV5-6
CDR3aa: CASSFRSTRDTQYF
CDR3nt: TGTGCCAGCAGCTTTCGCAGCACTAGGGATACGCAGTATTTT

j_gene: TRBJ1-5
len: 14
d_gene: TRBD1
abundance: NA
v_gene: TRBV7-2
CDR3aa: CASSSRQGFQPQHF
CDR3nt: TGTGCCAGCAGCTCCCGACAGGGATTTCAGCCCCAGCATTTT

j_gene: TRBJ1-1
len: 10
d_gene: NA
abundance: few
v_gene: TRBV29-1
CDR3aa: CSHDSNEAFF
CDR3nt: TGCAGCCACGACAGTAATGAAGCTTTCTTT

j_gene: TRBJ1-1
len: 14
d_gene: NA
abundance: NA
v_gene: TRBV5-1
CDR3aa: CASCPRSGNTEAFF
CDR3nt: TGCGCCAGCTGCCCGAGATCGGGGAACACTGAAGCTTTCTTT

j_gene: TRBJ2-7
len: 15
d_gene: TRBD2
abundance: NA
v_gene: TRBV29-1
CDR3aa: CSGRRGGDLSYEQYF
CDR3nt: TGCAGCGGGAGGAGGGGAGGGGACTTAAGCTACGAGCAGTACTTC